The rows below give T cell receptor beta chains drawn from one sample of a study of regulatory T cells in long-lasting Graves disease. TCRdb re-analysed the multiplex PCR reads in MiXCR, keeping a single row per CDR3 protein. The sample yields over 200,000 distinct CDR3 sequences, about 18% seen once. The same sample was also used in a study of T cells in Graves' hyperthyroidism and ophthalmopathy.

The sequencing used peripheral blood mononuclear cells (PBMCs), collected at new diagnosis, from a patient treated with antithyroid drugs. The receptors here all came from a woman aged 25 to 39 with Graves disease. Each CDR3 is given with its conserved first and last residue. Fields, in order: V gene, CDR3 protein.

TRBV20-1,CSAITTEGTEAFF
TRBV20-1,CSARESWNEKLFF
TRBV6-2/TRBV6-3,CASLWAQGNEQFF
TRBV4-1,CASSKTGTGSGNTIYF
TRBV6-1,CASSKLKGTGSTEAFF
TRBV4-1,CASSQLRDSYGYTF
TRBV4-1,CASSQVLLGEYGYTF
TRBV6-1,CASYLGNYGYTF
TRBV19,CASSTRRDRDYEQYF
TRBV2,CASTVTSSTDTQYF
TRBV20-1,CSGISGGTHYEQYF
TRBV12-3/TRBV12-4,CASRLAGGWSTDTQYF
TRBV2,CASSGTGNQPQHF
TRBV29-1,CSVGKFKQGYGYTF
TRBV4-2,CASSQDMGDNTGELFF
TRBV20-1,CSARDYGTATNYGYTF
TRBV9,CASSVAASTGELFF
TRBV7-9,CASSYFPITGGLRNEQYF
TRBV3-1,CASSPGQGALVSGYTF
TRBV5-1,CASSLVIQGDLETQYF
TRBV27,CASATGGNYGYTF
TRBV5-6,CASRPTGIVAGELFF
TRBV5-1,CASSLLAGASSYEQYF
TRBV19,CASSIRVRTVDYGYTF
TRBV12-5,CASGLDAGYTF
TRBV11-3,CARRGVGANSPLHF
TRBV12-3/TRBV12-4,CASSKDGSYYGYTF
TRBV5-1,CASSLDLDRVGEQYF
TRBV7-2,CASSLTSGGLETQYF